The 25 T cell receptor beta chains below all came from one sample that was sequenced in a study of T cells after yellow fever vaccination. TCRdb recomputed calls from the 5' RACE reads with MiXCR, one row per CDR3 protein. The table shows some 340,000 distinct CDR3 sequences, with about 10% occurring only once. The material was CD4+ T cells sorted from PBMCs, obtained 45 days after the yellow fever booster vaccination. Source of these receptors: a man aged 18 to 30 who received the YFV17D yellow fever vaccine.

The chain combines TRBV7-9 with TRBJ2-2; the D gene is possibly TRBD2 (6 bases). V lost 0 bases, J lost 6 bases, and 8 bases lay in between. The CDR3 contains 14 residues. CDR1 SEHNR and CDR2 FQNEAQ come from the germline V gene (reference sequence). The CDR3 reads CASSLAWGAGELFF. In nucleotides, the CDR3 is TGTGCCAGCAGCTTAGCGTGGGGGGCCGGGGAGCTGTTTTTT.

The chain links TRBV18 to TRBJ1-5; D ambiguous. Between the trimmed V and J ends, which lost 1 base and 3 bases, there was a span of 4 bases. CDR3 length: 13 amino acids. Germline lookup yields CDR1 KGHSH and CDR2 LQKENI. CDR3 nucleotide sequence: TGTGCCAGCTCACCACAGAACAATCAGCCCCAGCATTTT. Translated: CASSPQNNQPQHF.

This clonotype was observed a handful of times. V usage is TRBV7-2 and J usage is TRBJ2-3; 12 bases are shared with TRBD2. This CDR3 has 17 residues. Per germline, CDR1 SGHTA and CDR2 FQGNSA. V lost 5 bases and J lost 0; bases outside the gene matches: 6. The CDR3 region has the DNA TGTGCCAGCAGCCTCTGGACTAGCGGGGTTAGCACAGATACGCAGTATTTT. It is translated as CASSLWTSGVSTDTQYF.

The chain couples TRBV9 to TRBJ2-1; D remains unclear. This CDR3 region has 13 residues. V was cut by 6 bases and J by 5 bases, with 12 bases left in between. Germline CDR1 and CDR2: SGDLS and YYNGEE. In nucleotides, the CDR3 is TGTGCCAGCAACCCTGACCCGAACAATGAGCAGTTCTTC. Its protein product is CASNPDPNNEQFF.

This clonotype showed up many times. The chain combines TRBV6-5 with TRBJ1-1; a weak D match, TRBD1 (5 bases). V lost 6 bases to trimming and J lost 2 bases, with 16 bases between them. Germline loops: CDR1 MNHEY, CDR2 SVGAGI. This CDR3 spans 15 amino acids. For the CDR3, the DNA is TGTGCCAGCAGCTATCGGAGTCAGGGTAACACTGAAGCTTTCTTT. Amino acid sequence: CASSYRSQGNTEAFF.

The genes are TRBV7-7 and TRBJ1-3, with a tentative D call TRBD1 (5 bases). The CDR3 loop spans 14 amino acids. Deletions cut 5 bases from V and 5 bases from J, with 13 bases between. Germline V gene sequence: CDR1 SSHAT, CDR2 FNYEAQ (reference sequence). This CDR3 is CASSPARDRNTIYF. The CDR3 nucleotides are TGTGCCAGCAGCCCGGCCAGGGATAGAAACACCATATATTTT.

The rearrangement joins TRBV5-1 to TRBJ2-6; D might be TRBD1 (5 bases). Looked up from germline, CDR1 is SGHRS and CDR2 is YFSETQ. The CDR3 is 15 residues long. V was clipped by 0 bases and J by 8 bases, with 12 bases between them. CDR3 sequence reads: CASSLGQPGPNVLTF. CDR3 DNA sequence: TGCGCCAGCAGCTTGGGACAGCCCGGGCCCAACGTCCTGACTTTC. Complete variable domain (other parts from reference TRBV5-1 and TRBJ2-6): KAGVTQTPRYLIKTRGQQVTLSCSPISGHRSVSWYQQTPGQGLQFLFEYFSETQRNKGNFPGRFSGRQFSNSRSEMNVSTLELGDSALYLCASSLGQPGPNVLTFGAGSRLTVL.

The genes are TRBV20-1 and TRBJ2-7; possible D gene TRBD2, 5 bases. The V end was cut by 3 bases, the J end by 3 bases, with 12 bases between. Germline V gene lookup returns CDR1 DFQATT and CDR2 SNEGSKA (reference sequence). The CDR3 is 13 residues long. The CDR3 DNA reads as TGCAGTGCTAGGGTACCGGGGAGCTACGAGCAGTACGTC. It translates to CSARVPGSYEQYV.

This clonotype has only a few counts. V gene TRBV20-1 combines with J gene TRBJ1-1; D is ambiguous. This CDR3 is built from 13 residues. Trimming cost V 6 bases and J 5 bases, with 16 bases left between them. Germline CDR1 is DFQATT and CDR2 is SNEGSKA (reference sequence). DNA for the CDR3: TGCAGTGCCCCTGCCCCGGTCGGAACTGAAGCTTTCTTT. Translation gives CSAPAPVGTEAFF.

This clonotype came up a few times. The V call is TRBV7-2, the J call TRBJ2-3; 7 bases are a match to TRBD1. The germline gives CDR1 SGHTA, CDR2 FQGNSA. Germline trimming cut 1 base from V and 14 bases from J; bases unmatched to any gene: 9. This CDR3 contains 13 residues. Here the CDR3 DNA reads TGTGCCAGCAGCTTAGAAAGACAGGGTGCGGCGTATTTT. It translates to CASSLERQGAAYF.

The rearrangement links TRBV7-2 to TRBJ2-5, with no clear D. The ends were cut back, 2 bases at V and 0 bases at J, with 10 bases in the middle. The CDR3 runs 15 residues. The germline gives CDR1 SGHTA, CDR2 FQGNSA. CDR3 nucleotides: TGTGCCAGCAGCTTATACGACTGGAACCAAGAGACCCAGTACTTC. Translated, it gives CASSLYDWNQETQYF.

This clonotype came up many times. This chain uses TRBV24-1 with TRBJ2-5; 8 bases agree with TRBD2. The V segment lost 5 bases and the J segment 1 base; nucleotides outside the gene matches: 5. Germline V gene data show CDR1 as KGHDR and CDR2 as SFDVKD. The CDR3 is made up of 15 amino acids. The CDR3 protein is CATSARGGFQETQYF. The CDR3 DNA reads TGTGCCACCAGTGCTCGCGGGGGGTTCCAAGAGACCCAGTACTTC.

A remark on this clonotype: This could be a read error, since a much larger clone is one nucleotide away. The chain employs TRBV30 and TRBJ2-7; 10 nucleotides agree with TRBD2. Gene TRBJ2-1 matches the end of the DNA better, so the J call may be wrong. The CDR3 has 12 amino acids. Germline V gene sequence: CDR1 GTSNPN, CDR2 SVGIG (reference sequence). The CDR3 region is CAWSLAGGEQFF. CDR3 DNA: TGTGCCTGGAGCTTAGCGGGGGGCGAGCAGTTCTTC.

The rearrangement links TRBV27 to TRBJ1-6, with D uncertain. Germline CDR1 MNHEY, CDR2 SMNVEV (reference sequence). The CDR3 has 13 residues. Trimming pared 5 bases from V and 10 bases from J, leaving 12 bases between. Here the CDR3 DNA reads TGTGCCAGCAGTGGTCGGGAGGCGTCACCCCTCCACTTT. Translated, it gives CASSGREASPLHF.

The V call is TRBV4-2, the J call TRBJ1-2, with 9 bases fitting TRBD1. J lost 8 bases, V lost 0 bases, and 7 bases had no gene match. There are 15 residues in the CDR3. The germline V gene encodes CDR1 LGHNA and CDR2 YNFKEQ. The CDR3 region has the DNA TGTGCCAGCAGCCAAGACCTCCGGGACAGGGAGGGCTACACCTTC. It translates to CASSQDLRDREGYTF.

The chain is built from TRBV7-2 and TRBJ2-3; TRBD1 is a possible D gene (5 bases). This CDR3 region has 14 residues. V was pared by 6 bases and J by 0 bases, with 10 bases between. The germline V gene encodes CDR1 SGHTA and CDR2 FQGNSA. In DNA, the CDR3 is TGTGCCAGCAGACAGAGACAGAGCACAGATACGCAGTATTTT. It encodes CASRQRQSTDTQYF.

Concerning this clonotype itself: Its ends do not fully match the called genes, so a read error is possible. The V call is TRBV30, the J call TRBJ1-2, with D possibly matching TRBD1 (5 bases). The CDR3 has 13 amino acids. Germline assignment: CDR1 GTSNPN and CDR2 SVGIG (reference sequence). In nucleotides, the CDR3 is TGTGCCTCCCCTTACCCGGGGGATCGCCCCCCAGTCTTC. This sequence encodes CASPYPGDRPPVF.

V is TRBV5-4 and J is TRBJ2-3, with D uncertain. The V and J ends lost 1 base and 2 bases respectively, with 8 bases between them. The CDR3 has 14 residues. Germline V gene data show CDR1 as SGHNT and CDR2 as YYREEE (reference sequence). The CDR3 region has the DNA TGTGCCAGCAGCTTGCGGGCCTACACAGATACGCAGTATTTT. This translates into CASSLRAYTDTQYF.

This clonotype was seen only a few times. The chain recombines TRBV24-1 with TRBJ2-3; 8 bases fit TRBD2. The trim removed 6 bases at V and 1 base at J, leaving 5 bases unmatched. Germline-derived CDR1 and CDR2 are KGHDR and SFDVKD. This CDR3 spans 15 amino acids. For the CDR3, the DNA is TGTGCCACCAGTTTCACGCGGGGGGGCACAGATACGCAGTATTTT. It encodes CATSFTRGGTDTQYF.

The sample holds many counts of this clonotype. The chain links TRBV7-2 to TRBJ1-1, with D perhaps TRBD1 (6 bases). Germline CDR1 SGHTA, CDR2 FQGNSA. Trimming cost V 9 bases and J 10 bases, with 27 bases left between them. This CDR3 contains 15 residues. The CDR3 loop reads CASTFEGGGHRAAFF. The DNA of the CDR3 is TGTGCCAGTACGTTCGAGGGAGGGGGACATAGGGCAGCTTTCTTT.

The gene calls are TRBV12-3 or TRBV12-4 and TRBJ1-4; D is unresolved. The CDR3 extends over 13 amino acids. Trimming stripped 1 base from V and 6 bases from J, with 6 bases between. The CDR3 region is CASSLGVDEKLFF. The CDR3 DNA follows: TGTGCCAGCAGTTTAGGGGTGGATGAAAAACTGTTTTTT.

In DNA form, the CDR3 reads TGTGCCACCGAGGGGCAGGGTACTGGGGCCAACGTCCTGACTTTC. This codes for CATEGQGTGANVLTF. J is TRBJ2-6 and V is TRBV24-1; D may match TRBD1 or TRBD2 (5 bases each). The germline CDR1 and CDR2 sequences are KGHDR and SFDVKD. This CDR3 spans 15 amino acids. V was cut by 9 bases and J by 2 bases, with 13 bases left in between.

CDR3 in amino acids: CASSSPWEGIYEQYF. CDR3 DNA sequence: TGTGCCAGCAGCTCTCCCTGGGAGGGGATATACGAGCAGTACTTC. The chain couples TRBV7-3 to TRBJ2-7, with TRBD2 matching 7 bases. V lost 4 bases, J lost 4 bases, and 10 bases stayed unmatched. The germline gives CDR1 SGHTA, CDR2 FQGTGA. This CDR3 is built from 15 residues.

In this sample, this clonotype turned up a few times. It is likely a read error, because the conserved phenylalanine at the end of the CDR3 is missing. The DNA is omitted, as the CDR3 cannot be located on it reliably, and the CDR3 follows TCRdb's listing. The CDR3 here is CASSYSNRGCKD. This chain joins TRBV6-7 and TRBJ1-2; the table's D call of TRBD1 was not tested on the DNA. TRBV6-7 is an ORF for which the function is uncertain. Counting both end residues, the CDR3 totals 12 amino acids.

The chain combines TRBV5-5 with TRBJ1-3; TRBD1 might be the D (6 bases). Per germline, CDR1 SGHKS and CDR2 YYEKEE (reference sequence). The CDR3 is made up of 15 amino acids. The V end lost 5 bases, the J end lost 0 bases, and 12 bases lay between the germline ends. The CDR3 reads CASRFTGRSGNTIYF. CDR3 in DNA: TGTGCCAGCAGATTTACAGGGCGCTCTGGAAACACCATATATTTT. Based on the CDR3 plus reference TRBV5-5 and TRBJ1-3, the full variable domain is DAGVTQSPTHLIKTRGQQVTLRCSPISGHKSVSWYQQVLGQGPQFIFQYYEKEERGRGNFPDRFSARQFPNYSSELNVNALLLGDSALYLCASRFTGRSGNTIYFGEGSWLTVV.